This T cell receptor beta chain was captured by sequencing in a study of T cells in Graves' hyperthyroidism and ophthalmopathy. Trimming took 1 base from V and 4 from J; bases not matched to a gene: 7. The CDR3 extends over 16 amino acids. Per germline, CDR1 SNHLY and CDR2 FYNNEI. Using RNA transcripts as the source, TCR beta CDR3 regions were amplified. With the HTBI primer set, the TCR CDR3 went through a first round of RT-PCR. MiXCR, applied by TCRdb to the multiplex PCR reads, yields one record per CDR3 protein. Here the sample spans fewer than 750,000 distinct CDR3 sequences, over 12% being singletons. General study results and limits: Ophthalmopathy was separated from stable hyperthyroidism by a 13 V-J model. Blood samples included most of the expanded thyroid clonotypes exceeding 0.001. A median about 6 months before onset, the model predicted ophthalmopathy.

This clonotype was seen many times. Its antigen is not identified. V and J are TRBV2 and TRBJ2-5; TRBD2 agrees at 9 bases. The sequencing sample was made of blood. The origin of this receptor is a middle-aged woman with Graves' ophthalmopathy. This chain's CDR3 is CASSEGVAGVVETQYF. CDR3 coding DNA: TGTGCCAGCAGTGAAGGCGTAGCGGGAGTAGTAGAGACCCAGTACTTC.